These 19 T cell receptor beta chains share one sample of origin, sequenced in a study of T cells in women clearing cervical HPV infection. Assay used: immunoSEQ multiplex PCR; TCRdb lists only in-frame clones, some missing. In all, the sample yields about 41,000 clones. Sequencing was performed on blood buffy coat. The receptors shown here come from a woman between 18 and 70 years old with a cervical HPV16 infection that either progressed to CIN3+ or cleared (not recorded which).

Details on this clone: Sequencing ends 3 residues short of the CDR3 end; the germline J gene provides the rest. The rearrangement links TRBV5-6 to TRBJ2-4; D gene uncertain. V was cut by 4 bases and J by 9 bases, with 11 bases left in between. CDR1 and CDR2 (germline): SGHDT, YYEEEE. The CDR3 has 12 residues. The CDR3 bases that were read are TGTGCCAGCAGCCTGAACAGAGGCATT. Its translation is CASSLNRGI. The full CDR3 protein reads CASSLNRGIQYF. The full variable domain, its missing parts supplied by reference TRBV5-6 and TRBJ2-4, is DAGVTQSPTHLIKTRGQQVTLRCSPKSGHDTVSWYQQALGQGPQFIFQYYEEEERQRGNFPDRFSGHQFPNYSSELNVNALLLGDSALYLCASSLNRGIQYFGAGTRLSVL.

Concerning this clone itself: The CDR3 is cut off 3 residues early in the read; its end comes from the germline J gene. The chain joins TRBV6-2 or TRBV6-3 to TRBJ1-5; TRBD1 aligns across 8 bases. The germline V gene encodes CDR1 MNHEY and CDR2 SVGEGT. V shed 6 bases, J shed 6 bases, and the junction held 10 bases outside the gene matches. There are 15 residues in the CDR3. CDR3 DNA (partial): TGTGCCAGCAGGACGACCGGACAGGGCTTTCAGCCC. It codes for CASRTTGQGFQP. The entire CDR3 sequence reads CASRTTGQGFQPQHF.

Comment on this clone: Read data end 3 residues before the CDR3 end; the end is taken from the germline J gene. The rearrangement links TRBV5-1 to TRBJ2-3; D might be TRBD1 (6 bases). V gave up 2 bases and J gave up 6 bases, with 10 bases separating them. This CDR3 has 13 amino acids. CDR1 and CDR2 from the germline V gene are SGHRS and YFSETQ. The sequenced CDR3 bases are TGCGCCAGCAGCTTAACAGGGTCGGATACG. Its protein product is CASSLTGSDT. The whole CDR3 sequence is CASSLTGSDTQYF.

Remarks on this clone: The read gets to within 3 residues of the CDR3 end, and the germline J gene fills in the rest. This rearrangement joins TRBV5-1 to TRBJ2-5; TRBD2 is a possible D gene (5 bases). The CDR3 extends over 12 amino acids. Trimming shortened V by 5 bases and J by 4 bases, and 9 bases separated the two germline ends. CDR1 is SGHRS and CDR2 is YFSETQ in the germline V gene. The CDR3 is CASRLERETQYF. CDR3 DNA (partial): TGCGCCAGCAGACTAGAAAGAGAGACC.

With regard to this clone: The CDR3 end is not reached by the read, which stops 3 residues before it; the germline J gene fills it in. The chain combines TRBV19 with TRBJ1-1; tentative D call: TRBD1 (5 bases). Trimming shortened V by 1 base and J by 4 bases, and 10 bases separated the two germline ends. Germline V gene lookup returns CDR1 LNHDA and CDR2 SQIVND (reference sequence). The CDR3 sequence is 14 residues long. Incomplete CDR3 DNA: TGTGCCAGTAGTATAGGGCAGGGTACCACTGAA. Protein product: CASSIGQGTTE. The full CDR3 sequence reads CASSIGQGTTEAFF.

As for this clone: The read is 3 residues too short to cover the CDR3 end, so that end is filled in from the germline J gene. The chain recombines TRBV6-2 or TRBV6-3 with TRBJ2-5; perhaps TRBD1 as D (6 bases). V was trimmed by 6 bases and J by 2 bases, leaving 7 bases between them. There are 12 residues in the CDR3. The germline gives CDR1 MNHEY, CDR2 SVGEGT. The CDR3 sequence is CASSGQQETQYF. Partial CDR3 DNA: TGTGCCAGCAGCGGACAGCAAGAGACC.

A note on this clone: The observed sequence ends 3 residues before the CDR3 terminus, with the missing tail filled in from the germline J gene. V usage is TRBV20-1 and J usage is TRBJ2-2; no definite D call. CDR1 and CDR2 from the germline V gene are DFQATT and SNEGSKA (reference sequence). Trimming took off 3 bases at V and 3 bases at J, with 8 bases between the two ends. The CDR3 is 13 amino acids. This chain's CDR3 is CSASSSDTGELFF. The part of the CDR3 DNA that was read is TGCAGTGCTAGCTCCTCTGACACCGGGGAG.

Of note for this clone: The read finishes 3 residues shy of the CDR3 end, and the germline J gene is used to complete it. The chain links TRBV5-1 to TRBJ2-1; 8 bases line up with TRBD1. Germline loops: CDR1 SGHRS, CDR2 YFSETQ. V gave up 5 bases and J gave up 7 bases; unmatched junction bases: 11. This CDR3 contains 15 residues. The chain's CDR3 is CASSPRGHRENEQFF. CDR3 DNA, as far as it was read: TGCGCCAGCAGTCCCAGGGGGCATCGAGAGAATGAG.

In regard to this clone: The read falls 3 residues short of the CDR3 end, and the missing part is taken from the germline J gene. J is TRBJ1-2 and V is TRBV2, with TRBD1 as a possible D gene (5 bases). Germline loops: CDR1 SNHLY, CDR2 FYNNEI. The CDR3 sequence is 16 residues long. Incomplete CDR3 DNA: TGTGCCAGCAGTGAAAAGGGGCCCCCGTACGACTGGGGC. The encoded protein is CASSEKGPPYDWG. In full, the CDR3 reads CASSEKGPPYDWGYTF.

To note about this clone: The read falls 3 residues short of the CDR3 end, and the missing part is taken from the germline J gene. V usage is TRBV5-8 and J usage is TRBJ1-2; 10 bases line up with TRBD1. The CDR3 loop spans 15 amino acids. Germline V gene lookup returns CDR1 SGHTS and CDR2 YDEGEE. CDR3 loop: CASSLSDRGGRGYTF. CDR3 DNA, as far as it was read: TGTGCCAGCAGCTTGTCGGACAGGGGGGGAAGAGGC. The full variable domain, its missing parts supplied by reference TRBV5-8 and TRBJ1-2, is EAGVTQSPTHLIKTRGQQATLRCSPISGHTSVYWYQQALGLGLQFLLWYDEGEERNRGNFPPRFSGRQFPNYSSELNVNALELEDSALYLCASSLSDRGGRGYTFGSGTRLTVV.

Remarks on this clone: The read ends 3 residues shy of where the CDR3 ends; the end is completed using the germline J gene. This chain joins TRBV20-1 and TRBJ2-5; D possibly corresponds to TRBD1 (5 bases). Trimming removed 6 bases from V and 2 bases from J, with 13 bases in between. The CDR3 loop spans 13 amino acids. CDR1 is DFQATT and CDR2 is SNEGSKA in the germline V gene (reference sequence). The CDR3 protein is CSAPHRTQETQYF. CDR3 DNA (partial): TGCAGTGCCCCACACAGGACACAAGAGACC.

With respect to this clone: The read stops 3 residues short of the end of the CDR3; the missing end is completed from the germline J gene. This sequence joins TRBV5-1 and TRBJ2-2; 7 positions agree with TRBD2. The CDR3 has 17 residues. V lost 0 bases and J lost 6; bases outside the gene matches: 11. The germline gives CDR1 SGHRS, CDR2 YFSETQ. The CDR3 reads CASSLALASGRPGELFF. The sequenced part of the CDR3 DNA is TGCGCCAGCAGCTTGGCCTTAGCTAGCGGAAGGCCCGGGGAG.

In the case of this clone: Read data end 3 residues before the CDR3 end; the end is taken from the germline J gene. This chain uses TRBV24-1 with TRBJ2-5; a possible D gene is TRBD2 (5 bases). V shed 3 bases and J shed 2 bases, with 9 bases lying between them. This CDR3 has 14 amino acids. Germline V gene lookup returns CDR1 KGHDR and CDR2 SFDVKD. The CDR3 bases that were read are TGTGCCACCAGTGATGTCGACTATCAAGAGACC. Translation gives CATSDVDYQET. The full CDR3 protein is CATSDVDYQETQYF.

A note on this clone: The read terminates 3 residues before the CDR3 end, so the remaining end is supplied by the germline J gene. This sequence joins TRBV20-1 and TRBJ2-1, with 11 bases that match TRBD2. The CDR3 contains 14 residues. Germline assignment: CDR1 DFQATT and CDR2 SNEGSKA (reference sequence). V lost 3 bases to trimming and J lost 7 bases; unmatched junction nucleotides: 5. Incomplete CDR3 DNA: TGCAGTGCTAGGGGGACTAGCGGTCGAAATGAG. It translates to CSARGTSGRNE. The whole CDR3 sequence reads CSARGTSGRNEQFF.

As regards this clone: The read ends 3 residues shy of where the CDR3 ends; the end is completed using the germline J gene. The chain uses TRBV5-1 and TRBJ2-3; 10 nucleotides align to TRBD2. CDR1 is SGHRS, CDR2 YFSETQ, per germline. This CDR3 is built from 14 residues. Trimming took 4 bases from V and 5 from J; bases not matched to a gene: 4. The CDR3 here is CASSPSGRGDTQYF. CDR3 DNA, as far as it was read: TGCGCCAGCAGCCCTAGCGGGAGAGGAGATACG. Looking up the rest from reference TRBV5-1 and TRBJ2-3 gives the full variable domain: KAGVTQTPRYLIKTRGQQVTLSCSPISGHRSVSWYQQTPGQGLQFLFEYFSETQRNKGNFPGRFSGRQFSNSRSEMNVSTLELGDSALYLCASSPSGRGDTQYFGPGTRLTVL.

A remark on this clone: Read sequence stops 3 residues before the CDR3 end, and the germline J gene provides the missing end. This chain links TRBV27 with TRBJ1-5, with TRBD1 matching over 11 bases. V lost 2 bases, J lost 0 bases, and 0 bases stayed unmatched. Germline loops: CDR1 MNHEY, CDR2 SMNVEV (reference sequence). CDR3 length equals 16 residues. CDR3 bases read: TGTGCCAGCAGTTTAGGGACAGGGGGTAGCAATCAGCCC. Translated: CASSLGTGGSNQP. The entire CDR3 is CASSLGTGGSNQPQHF.

About this clone itself: The read comes to an end 3 residues before the CDR3 does, leaving the germline J gene to fill in the end. The chain carries TRBV19 and TRBJ1-2, with unresolved D. This CDR3 spans 16 amino acids. Trimming removed 2 bases at V and 2 bases at J, with 15 bases between. Germline values: CDR1 LNHDA, CDR2 SQIVND (reference sequence). CDR3 DNA, as far as it was read: TGTGCCAGTAGTATAATGGTCGGGGTACTCAACTATGGC. It specifies CASSIMVGVLNYG. The entire CDR3 is CASSIMVGVLNYGYTF.

Comment on this clone: The CDR3 end lies 3 residues beyond the end of the read and is filled in from the germline J gene. The V call is TRBV2, the J call TRBJ2-1; 7 bases are shared with TRBD1. The CDR3 covers 14 residues. V lost 5 bases to trimming and J lost 6 bases; unmatched junction nucleotides: 7. CDR1 SNHLY and CDR2 FYNNEI come from the germline V gene. The covered CDR3 bases are TGTGCCAGCAGTTATTTAACAGGGGCCAATGAG. Translating gives CASSYLTGANE. The CDR3 reads in full as CASSYLTGANEQFF.

Concerning this clone: The read ends 3 residues shy of where the CDR3 ends; the end is completed using the germline J gene. J is TRBJ2-7 and V is TRBV20-1; 12 bases agree with TRBD1. The CDR3 spans 15 residues. Germline values: CDR1 DFQATT, CDR2 SNEGSKA (reference sequence). The ends lost 3 bases at V and 6 bases at J; junction bases unmatched: 9. The CDR3 bases that were read are TGCAGTGCTAGGGGCCTGGGACAGGGGGCCGCCGAG. Its protein product is CSARGLGQGAAE. The entire CDR3 protein is CSARGLGQGAAEQYF.